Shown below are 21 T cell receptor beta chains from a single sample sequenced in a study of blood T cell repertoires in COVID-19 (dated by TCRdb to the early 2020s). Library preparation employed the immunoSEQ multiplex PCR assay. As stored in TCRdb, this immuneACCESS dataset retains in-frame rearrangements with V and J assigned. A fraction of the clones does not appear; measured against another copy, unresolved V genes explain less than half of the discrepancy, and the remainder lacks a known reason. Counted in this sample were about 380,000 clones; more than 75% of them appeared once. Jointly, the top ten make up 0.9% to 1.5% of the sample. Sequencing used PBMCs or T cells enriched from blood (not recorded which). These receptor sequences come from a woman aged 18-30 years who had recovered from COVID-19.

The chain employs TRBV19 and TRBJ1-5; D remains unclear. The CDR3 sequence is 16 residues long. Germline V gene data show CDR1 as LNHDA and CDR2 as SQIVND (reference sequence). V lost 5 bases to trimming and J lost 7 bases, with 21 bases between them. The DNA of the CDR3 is TGTGCCAGTAGTCCTAGTGGGCGGGTTCAAGAGCAGCCCCAGCATTTT. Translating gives CASSPSGRVQEQPQHF.

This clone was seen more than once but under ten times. DNA of the CDR3: TGTGCCAGCAGCGAGGGGGACAGGGGCTCTGAAGCTTTCTTT. It yields the protein CASSEGDRGSEAFF. The chain joins TRBV9 to TRBJ1-1, with 10 bases aligning to TRBD1. Germline values: CDR1 SGDLS, CDR2 YYNGEE. V was pared by 3 bases and J by 6 bases, with 5 bases of the junction left unmatched. The CDR3 sequence is 14 residues long.

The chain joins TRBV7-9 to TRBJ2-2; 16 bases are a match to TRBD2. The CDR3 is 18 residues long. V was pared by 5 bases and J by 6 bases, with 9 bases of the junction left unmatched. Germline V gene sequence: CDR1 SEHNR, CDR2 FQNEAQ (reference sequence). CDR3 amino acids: CASSTTGTSGGVAGELFF. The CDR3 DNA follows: TGTGCCAGCAGCACGACCGGGACTAGCGGGGGGGTCGCCGGGGAGCTGTTTTTT.

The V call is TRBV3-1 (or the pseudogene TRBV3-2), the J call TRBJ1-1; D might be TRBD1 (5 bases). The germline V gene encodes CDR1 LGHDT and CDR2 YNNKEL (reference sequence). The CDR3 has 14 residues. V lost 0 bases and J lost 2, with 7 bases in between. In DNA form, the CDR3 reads TGTGCCAGCAGCCAAGAAAGGGGAAACACTGAAGCTTTCTTT. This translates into CASSQERGNTEAFF.

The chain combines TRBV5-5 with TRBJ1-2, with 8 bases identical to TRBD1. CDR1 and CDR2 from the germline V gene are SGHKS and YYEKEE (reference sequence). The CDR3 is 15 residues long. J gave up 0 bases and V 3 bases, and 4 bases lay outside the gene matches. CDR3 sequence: CASSWGDRPNYGYTF. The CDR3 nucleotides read TGTGCCAGCAGCTGGGGGGACAGGCCTAACTATGGCTACACCTTC.

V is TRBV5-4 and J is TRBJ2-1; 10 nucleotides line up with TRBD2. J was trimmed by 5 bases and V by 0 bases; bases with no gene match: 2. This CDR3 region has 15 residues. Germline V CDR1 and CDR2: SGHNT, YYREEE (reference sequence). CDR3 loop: CASSLGLAGNNEQFF. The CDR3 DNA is TGTGCCAGCAGCTTGGGACTAGCGGGTAACAATGAGCAGTTCTTC.

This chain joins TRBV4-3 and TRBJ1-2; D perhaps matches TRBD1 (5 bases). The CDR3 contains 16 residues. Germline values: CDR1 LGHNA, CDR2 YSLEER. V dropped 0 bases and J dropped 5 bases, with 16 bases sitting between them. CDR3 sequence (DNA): TGCGCCAGCAGCCAAGATCGAGGGGAGGGGATATATGGCTACACCTTC. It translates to CASSQDRGEGIYGYTF.

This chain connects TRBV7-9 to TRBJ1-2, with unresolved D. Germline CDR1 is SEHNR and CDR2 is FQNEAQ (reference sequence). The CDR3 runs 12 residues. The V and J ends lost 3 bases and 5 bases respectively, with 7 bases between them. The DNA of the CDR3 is TGTGCCAGCAGCTTGGGCAGTTATGGCTACACCTTC. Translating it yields CASSLGSYGYTF. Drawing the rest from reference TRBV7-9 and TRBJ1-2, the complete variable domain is DTGVSQNPRHKITKRGQNVTFRCDPISEHNRLYWYRQTLGQGPEFLTYFQNEAQLEKSRLLSDRFSAERPKGSFSTLEIQRTEQGDSAMYLCASSLGSYGYTFGSGTRLTVV.

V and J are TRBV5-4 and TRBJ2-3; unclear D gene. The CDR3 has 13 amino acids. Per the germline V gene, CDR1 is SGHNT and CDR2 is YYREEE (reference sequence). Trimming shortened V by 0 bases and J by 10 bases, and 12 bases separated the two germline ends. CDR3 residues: CASSLVPQEAQYF. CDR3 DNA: TGTGCCAGCAGCTTGGTACCCCAGGAAGCGCAGTATTTT.

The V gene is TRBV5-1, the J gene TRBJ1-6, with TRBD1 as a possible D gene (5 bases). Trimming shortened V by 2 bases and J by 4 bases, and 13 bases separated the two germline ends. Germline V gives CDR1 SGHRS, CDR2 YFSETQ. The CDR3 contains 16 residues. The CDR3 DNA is TGCGCCAGCAGCTTCACAACAGGACGGTATAATTCACCCCTCCACTTT. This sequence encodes CASSFTTGRYNSPLHF.

The CDR3 coding sequence is TGTGCCAGCAGCTTAAGGAGGACTAGCGGGGCTGCGAACACCGGGGAGCTGTTTTTT. Protein product: CASSLRRTSGAANTGELFF. The rearrangement uses TRBV7-8 and TRBJ2-2; the match to TRBD2 covers 12 bases. The germline gives CDR1 SGHVS, CDR2 FQNEAQ. The CDR3 consists of 19 residues. V was pared by 2 bases and J by 0 bases, with 7 bases of the junction left unmatched.

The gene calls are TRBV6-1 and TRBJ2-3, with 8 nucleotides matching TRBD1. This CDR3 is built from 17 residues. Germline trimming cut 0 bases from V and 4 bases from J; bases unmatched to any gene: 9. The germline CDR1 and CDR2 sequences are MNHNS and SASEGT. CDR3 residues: CASSEAPPDRGPDTQYF. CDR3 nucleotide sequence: TGTGCCAGCAGTGAAGCACCCCCCGACAGGGGACCAGATACGCAGTATTTT.

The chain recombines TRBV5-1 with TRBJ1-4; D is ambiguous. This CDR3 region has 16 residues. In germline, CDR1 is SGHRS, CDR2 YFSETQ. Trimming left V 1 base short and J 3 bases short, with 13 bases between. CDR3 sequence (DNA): TGCGCCAGCAGCTTGAATTTTGCGGAGGCTAATGAAAAACTGTTTTTT. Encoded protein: CASSLNFAEANEKLFF.

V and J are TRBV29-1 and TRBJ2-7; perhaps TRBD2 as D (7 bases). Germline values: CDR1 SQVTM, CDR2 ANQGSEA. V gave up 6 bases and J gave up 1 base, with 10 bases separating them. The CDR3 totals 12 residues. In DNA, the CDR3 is TGCAGCGTGGGAGGGGGATCCTACGAGCAGTACTTC. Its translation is CSVGGGSYEQYF.

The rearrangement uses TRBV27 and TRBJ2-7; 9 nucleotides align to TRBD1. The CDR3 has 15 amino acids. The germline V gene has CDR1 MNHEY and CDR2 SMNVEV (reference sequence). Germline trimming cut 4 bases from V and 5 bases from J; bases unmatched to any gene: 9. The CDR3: CASSYRTGVSDEQYF. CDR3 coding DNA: TGTGCCAGCAGTTATCGGACAGGGGTAAGCGACGAGCAGTACTTC.

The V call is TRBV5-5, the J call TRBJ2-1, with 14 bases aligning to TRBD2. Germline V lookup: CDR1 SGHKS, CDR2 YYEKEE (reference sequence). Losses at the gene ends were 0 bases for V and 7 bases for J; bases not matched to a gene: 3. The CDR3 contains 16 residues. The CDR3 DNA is TGTGCCAGCAGCTTGGTTGGGACTAGCGGGGGAAATGAGCAGTTCTTC. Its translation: CASSLVGTSGGNEQFF. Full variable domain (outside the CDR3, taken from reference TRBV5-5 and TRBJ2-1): DAGVTQSPTHLIKTRGQQVTLRCSPISGHKSVSWYQQVLGQGPQFIFQYYEKEERGRGNFPDRFSARQFPNYSSELNVNALLLGDSALYLCASSLVGTSGGNEQFFGPGTRLTVL.

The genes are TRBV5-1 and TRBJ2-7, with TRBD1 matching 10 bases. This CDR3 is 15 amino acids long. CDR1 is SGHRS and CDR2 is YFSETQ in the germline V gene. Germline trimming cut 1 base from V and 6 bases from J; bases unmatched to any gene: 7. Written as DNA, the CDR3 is TGCGCCAGCAGCTTGCCCGGACAGGGGGGAGGCGAGCAGTACTTC. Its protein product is CASSLPGQGGGEQYF.

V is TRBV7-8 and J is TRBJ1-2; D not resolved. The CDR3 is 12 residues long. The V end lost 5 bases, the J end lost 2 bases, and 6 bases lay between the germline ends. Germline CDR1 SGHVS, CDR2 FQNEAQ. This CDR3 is CASSLLNYGYTF. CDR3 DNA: TGTGCCAGCAGCCTCTTGAACTATGGCTACACCTTC.

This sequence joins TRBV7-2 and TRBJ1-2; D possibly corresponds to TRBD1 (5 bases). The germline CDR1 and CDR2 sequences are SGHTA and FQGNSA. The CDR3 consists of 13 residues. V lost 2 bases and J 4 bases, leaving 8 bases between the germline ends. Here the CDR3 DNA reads TGTGCCAGCAGCTTATCAGGGCTCTATGGCTACACCTTC. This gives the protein CASSLSGLYGYTF.

CDR3 protein: CASPPEGVYGYTF. CDR3 nucleotide sequence: TGTGCCAGCCCCCCCGAGGGTGTCTATGGCTACACCTTC. The V gene is TRBV9, the J gene TRBJ1-2; D is uncertain. The germline CDR1 and CDR2 sequences are SGDLS and YYNGEE. The germline V and J ends were trimmed by 7 bases and 4 bases, with 14 bases remaining between them. The CDR3 runs to 13 residues.

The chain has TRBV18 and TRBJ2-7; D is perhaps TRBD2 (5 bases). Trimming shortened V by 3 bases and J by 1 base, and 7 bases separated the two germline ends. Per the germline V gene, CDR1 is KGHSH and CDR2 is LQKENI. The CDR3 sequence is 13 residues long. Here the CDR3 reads CASSPWRSYEQYF. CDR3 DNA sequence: TGTGCCAGCTCACCGTGGAGGTCCTACGAGCAGTACTTC. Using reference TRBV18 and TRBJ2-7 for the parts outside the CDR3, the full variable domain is NAGVMQNPRHLVRRRGQEARLRCSPMKGHSHVYWYRQLPEEGLKFMVYLQKENIIDESGMPKERFSAEFPKEGPSILRIQQVVRGDSAAYFCASSPWRSYEQYFGPGTRLTVT.